This passage covers 9 T cell receptor beta chains from one sample sequenced in a study of T cell repertoires in cytomegalovirus infection. MiXCR, applied by TCRdb to the reads, yields one record per CDR3 protein. The table lists about 770,000 distinct CDR3 sequences, about 27% of them singletons. Their antigens are not known. The specimen was cultured CD8+ T cells from PBMCs, collected from culture after CMV antigen stimulation. The receptors originated from a human donor in good health (CMV status not recorded). Some clones in this sample may be carry-over from other donors' samples.

The chain recombines TRBV6-5 with TRBJ1-3, with D uncertain. This CDR3 comprises 15 residues. V gave up 5 bases and J gave up 0 bases, with 11 bases separating them. Germline-derived CDR1 and CDR2 are MNHEY and SVGAGI. As DNA, the CDR3 is TGTGCCAGCAGTACCCGTGATCACTCTGGAAACACCATATATTTT. Translating gives CASSTRDHSGNTIYF.

This clonotype appeared a few times. This chain joins TRBV27 and TRBJ1-1, with 7 bases aligning to TRBD1. The germline V gene encodes CDR1 MNHEY and CDR2 SMNVEV (reference sequence). CDR3 length: 16 residues. J gave up 4 bases and V 5 bases, and 13 bases lay outside the gene matches. CDR3: CASSPSFLGQPTEAFF. The CDR3 DNA reads TGTGCCAGCAGTCCCAGTTTCTTGGGACAGCCCACTGAAGCTTTCTTT.

The rearrangement joins TRBV3-1 to TRBJ2-1, with D hard to call. CDR1 is LGHDT and CDR2 is YNNKEL in the germline V gene (reference sequence). This CDR3 is 15 amino acids long. V was cut by 0 bases and J by 5 bases, with 11 bases left in between. The CDR3: CASSQDQTTNNEQFF. The CDR3 nucleotides read TGTGCCAGCAGCCAAGATCAGACCACGAACAATGAGCAGTTCTTC.

This clonotype was detected a few times. The rearrangement links TRBV6-2 or TRBV6-3 to TRBJ1-6; D is unclear. This CDR3 comprises 15 residues. Between the trimmed V and J ends, which lost 5 bases and 0 bases, there was a span of 8 bases. Per the germline V gene, CDR1 is MNHEY and CDR2 is SVGEGT. This CDR3 is CASSHADSYNSPLHF. The CDR3 DNA reads as TGTGCCAGCAGTCATGCGGACTCCTATAATTCACCCCTCCACTTT.

This clonotype was observed a handful of times. The V and J genes are TRBV7-6 and TRBJ1-4; D uncertain. The CDR3 totals 12 residues. The germline V gene encodes CDR1 SGHVS and CDR2 FNYEAQ. V lost 1 base to trimming and J lost 7 bases, with 4 bases between them. The CDR3 reads CASSLDGEKLFF. DNA for the CDR3: TGTGCCAGCAGCTTAGACGGTGAAAAACTGTTTTTT.

The chain has TRBV9 and TRBJ1-1, with 8 bases fitting TRBD1. This CDR3 comprises 15 residues. The trim removed 4 bases at V and 1 base at J, leaving 6 bases unmatched. CDR1 is SGDLS and CDR2 is YYNGEE in the germline V gene. CDR3 sequence (DNA): TGTGCCAGCAGCCTCACCGGGACAGGGAACACTGAAGCTTTCTTT. This gives the protein CASSLTGTGNTEAFF. The full variable domain, with the rest looked up from reference TRBV9 and TRBJ1-1, is DSGVTQTPKHLITATGQRVTLRCSPRSGDLSVYWYQQSLDQGLQFLIQYYNGEERAKGNILERFSAQQFPDLHSELNLSSLELGDSALYFCASSLTGTGNTEAFFGQGTRLTVV.

This clonotype was recorded a few times. The chain links TRBV6-6 to TRBJ2-1, with 7 bases aligning to TRBD1. Trimming at V came to 5 bases and at J to 3 bases, leaving 7 bases not matched to a gene. CDR1 MNHNY and CDR2 SVGAGI come from the germline V gene (reference sequence). This CDR3 contains 15 residues. As DNA, the CDR3 is TGTGCCAGCAGTCCGACAGGGATTTTCTACAATGAGCAGTTCTTC. Amino acids: CASSPTGIFYNEQFF.

The sample holds a few counts of this clonotype. V and J are TRBV6-1 and TRBJ1-5; D is undetermined. The CDR3 loop spans 15 amino acids. Trimming cost V 6 bases and J 0 bases, with 12 bases left between them. CDR1 MNHNS and CDR2 SASEGT come from the germline V gene. CDR3 region: CASSEAIYSNQPQHF. CDR3 DNA sequence: TGTGCCAGCAGCGAGGCCATTTATAGCAATCAGCCCCAGCATTTT.

The chain uses TRBV7-9 and TRBJ1-1, with D uncertain. Per the germline V gene, CDR1 is SEHNR and CDR2 is FQNEAQ (reference sequence). Trimming took off 5 bases at V and 5 bases at J, with 15 bases between the two ends. This CDR3 comprises 14 residues. CDR3 nucleotides: TGTGCCAGCAGCCTGACATCTAAAAGGACTGAAGCTTTCTTT. This gives the protein CASSLTSKRTEAFF.